This T cell receptor beta chain comes out of a study of cytomegalovirus exposure and HLA in healthy donors. Whole-study context: The same platform was used for the 90 to 150 validation repertoires as for the roughly 730 first-cohort repertoires, as reported in a later analysis.

It was the roughly 130-subject validation cohort, separate from the roughly 700-subject first cohort, to which the donors belonged. Study-wide findings and caveats: Usually a TCR sequence was rare, but some public TCRs were found in many donors. Confirmation was obtained in vitro that a few CMV-associated chains are specific for CMV antigens.

Remarks on this clone: Its target is unknown.

V shed 5 bases and J shed 2 bases, with 13 bases lying between them. This CDR3 is built from 14 residues. CDR1 and CDR2 from the germline V gene are SGHTA and FQGNSA. The table came from immunoSEQ multiplex PCR; TCRdb's copy has only in-frame clones and leaves some out. The sample contains tens of thousands of clones, just over 90% of which appear only once. The sequenced sample was PBMCs. The chain joins TRBV7-2 to TRBJ2-7; no clear D. The sequence came from a man in his thirties or forties in good health and CMV-seronegative. The DNA of the CDR3 is TGTGCCAGCAGCAAGTACAGTAAACCCTACGAGCAGTACTTC. This encodes CASSKYSKPYEQYF.